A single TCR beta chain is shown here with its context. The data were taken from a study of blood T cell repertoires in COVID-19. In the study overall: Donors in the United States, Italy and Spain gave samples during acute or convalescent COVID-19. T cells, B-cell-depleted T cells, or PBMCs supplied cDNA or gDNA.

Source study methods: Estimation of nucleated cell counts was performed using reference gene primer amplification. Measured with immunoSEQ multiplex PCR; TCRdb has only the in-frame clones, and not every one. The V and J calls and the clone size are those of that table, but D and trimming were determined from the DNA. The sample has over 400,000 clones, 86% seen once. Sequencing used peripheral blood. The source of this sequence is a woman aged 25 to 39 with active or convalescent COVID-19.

Here the CDR3 DNA reads TGTGCCAGCAGCCAAGATCTGGGCAGGTATTCACCCCTCCACTTT. Translating it yields CASSQDLGRYSPLHF. The V gene is TRBV14, the J gene TRBJ1-6; D is unresolved. Germline V gene sequence: CDR1 SGHDN, CDR2 FVKESK. V lost 0 bases and J lost 8, with 11 bases in between. The CDR3 spans 15 residues.